Each of the 27 T cell receptor beta chains below was sequenced from the same sample in a study of cytomegalovirus exposure and HLA in healthy donors. Vbeta (60) and Jbeta (13) primers were used in the PCR. Some clones are missing from TCRdb's copy, which holds only in-frame ones; the method was immunoSEQ multiplex PCR. The sample lists about 67,000 clones, about 65% occurring once. Sequencing was performed on PBMCs. The receptor source for this set is a woman aged 25 to 39 in good health and CMV-seronegative.

This chain uses TRBV5-4 with TRBJ1-1; 10 bases are shared with TRBD1. This CDR3 has 13 amino acids. After removal of 4 bases from V and 7 bases from J, the junction contained 4 bases not matched to a gene. The germline V gene encodes CDR1 SGHNT and CDR2 YYREEE (reference sequence). CDR3 coding DNA: TGTGCCAGCAGCACCGGACAGGGGGTTGAAGCTTTCTTT. Protein product: CASSTGQGVEAFF.

This chain connects TRBV28 to TRBJ2-1, with a tentative D call TRBD1 (6 bases). Germline V gene data show CDR1 as MDHEN and CDR2 as SYDVKM. V was shortened by 6 bases and J by 5 bases, with 14 bases between the two germline ends. The CDR3 contains 14 residues. For the CDR3, the DNA is TGTGCCAGCAGACAAACAGGGTATGACAATGAGCAGTTCTTC. This translates into CASRQTGYDNEQFF.

As to this clone: A junction boundary mismatches the germline segment, possibly from a read error. CDR3 amino acids: CASCPGTGPSEQLF. The CDR3 region has the DNA TGTGCCAGCTGTCCCGGGACAGGTCCTTCAGAGCAGCTCTTC. This chain uses TRBV2 with TRBJ2-1; 8 nucleotides align to TRBD1. The germline V gene has CDR1 SNHLY and CDR2 FYNNEI. CDR3 length equals 14 residues.

The CDR3 bases are TGTGCCAGCAGCTTGAGCGGGACAGGGTATAACTATGGCTACACCTTC. The encoded protein is CASSLSGTGYNYGYTF. The chain recombines TRBV5-4 with TRBJ1-2; 9 nucleotides agree with TRBD1. The CDR3 has 16 residues. In germline, CDR1 is SGHNT, CDR2 YYREEE (reference sequence). Unmatched junction bases numbered 5, after V lost 1 base and J lost 1 base.

The table lists this clone with a few counts. The rearrangement links TRBV4-3 to TRBJ2-5, with 8 bases fitting TRBD2. CDR1 and CDR2 from the germline V gene are LGHNA and YSLEER. The CDR3 runs 15 residues. Trimming cost V 4 bases and J 4 bases; bases outside gene matches: 8. The chain's CDR3 is CASSPLPGGTETQYF. CDR3 DNA sequence: TGCGCCAGCAGCCCCCTTCCGGGGGGGACAGAGACCCAGTACTTC.

This chain joins TRBV7-2 and TRBJ2-1; tentatively, D is TRBD2 (5 bases). The CDR3 is 13 amino acids. V was clipped by 0 bases and J by 11 bases, with 11 bases between them. Germline V gene lookup returns CDR1 SGHTA and CDR2 FQGNSA. The CDR3 is CASSLARAEKQFF. As DNA, the CDR3 is TGTGCCAGCAGCTTAGCGAGGGCAGAGAAGCAGTTCTTC. Full variable domain (rest looked up from reference TRBV7-2 and TRBJ2-1): GAGVSQSPSNKVTEKGKDVELRCDPISGHTALYWYRQSLGQGLEFLIYFQGNSAPDKSGLPSDRFSAERTGGSVSTLTIQRTQQEDSAVYLCASSLARAEKQFFGPGTRLTVL.

This clone was counted only a few times. This may be a read error: a much more frequent sequence differs by one nucleotide. This same CDR3 is encoded by further DNA sequences in the sample. The chain uses TRBV4-1 and TRBJ1-2; 8 positions agree with TRBD1. CDR1 and CDR2 (germline): MGHRA, YSYEKL. This CDR3 contains 14 residues. Trimming took 1 base from V and 6 from J; bases not matched to a gene: 4. The DNA for the CDR3 is TGCGCCAGCAGCCAAGCCGGACAGGGTGATGGCTACACCTTC. Translating gives CASSQAGQGDGYTF.

This clone was seen once. The genes are TRBV14 and TRBJ2-6; D gene ambiguous. Trimming took 4 bases from V and 2 from J, leaving 9 bases between them. This CDR3 comprises 15 residues. Per the germline V gene, CDR1 is SGHDN and CDR2 is FVKESK. This CDR3 is CASSLSVAGANVLTF. CDR3 nucleotide sequence: TGTGCCAGCAGCCTATCAGTCGCTGGGGCCAACGTCCTGACTTTC.

V gene TRBV5-1 combines with J gene TRBJ1-1; 7 positions agree with TRBD1. Trimming cost V 2 bases and J 5 bases; bases outside gene matches: 6. CDR3 size: 14 residues. Looked up from germline, CDR1 is SGHRS and CDR2 is YFSETQ. CDR3 bases: TGCGCCAGCAGCTTACAGGGGAGCAATACTGAAGCTTTCTTT. Amino acids: CASSLQGSNTEAFF.

This clone is labeled as medium-sized. This sequence joins TRBV6-1 and TRBJ2-5; D might be TRBD2 (5 bases). Germline-derived CDR1 and CDR2 are MNHNS and SASEGT. The CDR3 covers 15 residues. V gave up 3 bases and J gave up 2 bases, with 13 bases separating them. The CDR3 region is CASSERARGQETQYF. CDR3 coding DNA: TGTGCCAGCAGTGAGCGGGCTAGAGGGCAAGAGACCCAGTACTTC.

This clone was observed a handful of times. This chain joins TRBV10-3 and TRBJ1-4; D is unclear. The germline gives CDR1 ENHRY, CDR2 SYGVKD. With 6 bases removed from V and 8 bases from J, the gap between germline ends came to 13 bases. This CDR3 region has 13 residues. DNA of the CDR3: TGTGCCATCAGGTTGAGTCTCGGGGAAAAACTGTTTTTT. This encodes CAIRLSLGEKLFF.

The J gene is TRBJ1-6, the V gene TRBV14; 7 bases fit TRBD1. Per germline, CDR1 SGHDN and CDR2 FVKESK. Trimming cost V 4 bases and J 10 bases; bases outside gene matches: 10. The CDR3 is 15 residues long. The CDR3 spells CASSPTTGAGSPLHF. DNA for the CDR3: TGTGCCAGCAGCCCTACTACAGGGGCGGGATCACCCCTCCACTTT.

The chain joins TRBV7-9 to TRBJ2-5; 10 bases are shared with TRBD2. The CDR3 covers 16 residues. CDR1 and CDR2 from the germline V gene are SEHNR and FQNEAQ (reference sequence). The V gene end was trimmed by 5 bases and the J gene end by 4 bases; junction bases not matched to a gene: 10. CDR3 protein: CASSITSGAVRETQYF. The DNA of the CDR3 is TGTGCCAGCAGCATCACTAGCGGGGCTGTCCGAGAGACCCAGTACTTC.

J is TRBJ2-1 and V is TRBV5-1, with D possibly TRBD1 on 6 matching bases. Per the germline V gene, CDR1 is SGHRS and CDR2 is YFSETQ. Deletions cut 2 bases from V and 5 bases from J, with 14 bases between. The CDR3 runs 15 residues. The CDR3 region is CASSFVQGTNNEQFF. In nucleotides, the CDR3 is TGCGCCAGCAGCTTTGTCCAGGGGACCAACAATGAGCAGTTCTTC.

The chain combines TRBV7-2 with TRBJ1-6; 10 bases fit TRBD1. Germline assignment: CDR1 SGHTA and CDR2 FQGNSA. Losses at the gene ends were 2 bases for V and 9 bases for J; bases not matched to a gene: 7. CDR3 size: 16 residues. Written as DNA, the CDR3 is TGTGCCAGCAGCTTAAGTGGACAGGGGGGAGGTTCACCCCTCCACTTT. Translating gives CASSLSGQGGGSPLHF.

The chain combines TRBV5-1 with TRBJ2-5; 8 bases are shared with TRBD1. The J call is doubtful: the DNA matches TRBJ2-7 better. The CDR3 contains 16 residues. CDR1 SGHRS and CDR2 YFSETQ come from the germline V gene. The CDR3 here is CARPPYAGGEGYEQYF. In nucleotides, the CDR3 is TGCGCCAGACCCCCATATGCAGGGGGCGAAGGGTACGAGCAGTACTTC.

This clone occurred a few times. The sample holds other DNA sequences that translate to the same CDR3. The chain links TRBV9 to TRBJ2-7, with 10 bases matching TRBD1. The ends lost 2 bases at V and 4 bases at J; junction bases unmatched: 3. The CDR3 is 14 amino acids. The germline V gene encodes CDR1 SGDLS and CDR2 YYNGEE. The CDR3 DNA is TGTGCCAGCAGCGTTGGGACAGGGGTTTACGAGCAGTACTTC. Amino acid sequence: CASSVGTGVYEQYF.

The CDR3 is CASSLSGGTEAFF. CDR3 coding DNA: TGTGCCAGCAGCCTTTCAGGGGGGACTGAAGCTTTCTTT. V and J are TRBV14 and TRBJ1-1, with 7 bases lining up with TRBD1. The CDR3 has 13 residues. Trimming cost V 4 bases and J 5 bases; bases outside gene matches: 4. The germline CDR1 and CDR2 sequences are SGHDN and FVKESK.

Turning to this clone: A read error may produce the germline difference seen at one junction end. Other DNA sequences in this specimen translate into the identical CDR3. V gene TRBV4-1 combines with J gene TRBJ1-1; D perhaps matches TRBD1 (5 bases). This CDR3 has 14 residues. CDR1 MGHRA and CDR2 YSYEKL come from the germline V gene. The CDR3 nucleotides read TGTGCCAGCAGCCAAGAGGCCAGGGACACTGAAGCTTTCTTT. Translating it yields CASSQEARDTEAFF.

This clone turned up a few times. The chain carries TRBV4-3 and TRBJ2-7, with 8 bases lining up with TRBD1. V trimming: 4 bases; J trimming: 4 bases; junction bases outside the gene matches: 3. The CDR3 sequence is 13 residues long. The V gene's germline CDR1 is LGHNA and CDR2 YSLEER. In DNA form, the CDR3 reads TGCGCCAGCAGCCGGGACAGGTGGTACGAGCAGTACTTC. This sequence encodes CASSRDRWYEQYF.

Only one count was recorded for this clone. This chain links TRBV9 with TRBJ1-1, with a weak D call TRBD1 (6 bases). The CDR3 loop spans 17 amino acids. Germline V CDR1 and CDR2: SGDLS, YYNGEE. Trimming shortened V by 1 base and J by 3 bases, and 19 bases separated the two germline ends. CDR3: CASSVLGGRGGDTEAFF. The CDR3 DNA reads as TGTGCCAGCAGCGTACTAGGGGGAAGGGGAGGGGACACTGAAGCTTTCTTT.

The genes are TRBV6-6 and TRBJ2-3, with 11 nucleotides matching TRBD2. Germline V CDR1 and CDR2: MNHNY, SVGAGI (reference sequence). Trimming removed 7 bases from V and 0 bases from J; junction bases left unmatched: 6. The CDR3 is 16 residues long. As DNA, the CDR3 is TGTGCCAGCATTCCGACTAGCGGGGCTAGCACAGATACGCAGTATTTT. Amino acid sequence: CASIPTSGASTDTQYF.

CDR3 sequence reads: CASTPEVSTEAFF. In nucleotides, the CDR3 is TGTGCCAGCACCCCGGAGGTTTCCACTGAAGCTTTCTTT. V usage is TRBV13 and J usage is TRBJ1-1; no clear D. Per germline, CDR1 PRHDT and CDR2 FYEKMQ (reference sequence). The V end was cut by 7 bases, the J end by 4 bases, with 13 bases between. This CDR3 has 13 amino acids.

The J gene is TRBJ1-2, the V gene TRBV6-1; unclear D gene. The germline CDR1 and CDR2 sequences are MNHNS and SASEGT. V was clipped by 7 bases and J by 4 bases, with 7 bases between them. The CDR3 is made up of 11 amino acids. The CDR3 sequence: CASTRSYGYTF. Written as DNA, the CDR3 is TGTGCCAGCACCAGGTCCTATGGCTACACCTTC.

The table lists this clone with a few counts. This chain connects TRBV7-9 to TRBJ1-2, with unresolved D. This CDR3 region has 13 residues. V was cut by 6 bases and J by 5 bases, with 13 bases left in between. Germline V gene sequence: CDR1 SEHNR, CDR2 FQNEAQ (reference sequence). The CDR3 sequence is CASSPREHYGYTF. The CDR3 nucleotides read TGTGCCAGCAGTCCCCGGGAGCATTATGGCTACACCTTC.

The V gene is TRBV30, the J gene TRBJ2-6; 11 bases map to TRBD1. The V and J ends lost 1 base and 0 bases, in that order; junction bases with no gene match: 14. CDR1 is GTSNPN and CDR2 is SVGIG in the germline V gene (reference sequence). The CDR3 consists of 21 residues. The CDR3 DNA is TGTGCCTGGAGTGCGTGGACAGGGGGCTTCTTCATGACCTCTGGGGCCAACGTCCTGACTTTC. Its translation is CAWSAWTGGFFMTSGANVLTF.

The V call is TRBV7-3, the J call TRBJ2-3; 9 bases match TRBD2. The CDR3 extends over 14 amino acids. The germline gives CDR1 SGHTA, CDR2 FQGTGA. V shed 4 bases and J 3 bases; nucleotides not matched to a gene: 2. CDR3 sequence reads: CASSSGLATDTQYF. DNA of the CDR3: TGTGCCAGCAGCTCGGGACTAGCAACAGATACGCAGTATTTT.